Sequencing of this TCR beta chain was carried out in a study of T-cell reconstitution after alpha-beta-depleted transplantation in children (dated by TCRdb to between 2015 and 2016). With respect to the entire study: T-cell immune reconstitution after TCRalphabeta/CD19-depleted allogeneic hematopoietic cell transplantation in children was quantitatively tracked in the study by means of TCR repertoire profiling. Findings and caveats that apply to the study as a whole: The apparently early recovery of alphabetaT-cell counts about two months after transplant reportedly depended on only several hundred rapidly expanded clones that came from non-depleted graft cells. In some patients, the high TCRbeta diversity seen at day 60 was put down to recipient T cells and intrathymic progenitors that had survived conditioning. Over the following months the frequencies of hyperexpanded clones went down, and after one year T-cell counts and TCRbeta diversity were mostly credited to newly produced T cells.

Libraries were prepared through PCR. Sequenced using an Illumina HiSeq 2500. Molecular barcoding was employed in the preparation of TCR libraries, with unique molecular identifiers being used to normalize TCRbeta repertoire quantification. Clones were called with MiXCR by TCRdb after fastp trimmed the public reads at Q25, and only in-frame beta chains were retained. Identical CDR3 protein sequences are pooled into one entry, listed with their most common genes and DNA. Present in this sample are hundreds of thousands of distinct CDR3 sequences, approximately 13% of which were seen just once. The top ten clones comprise approximately 2.1% of the sample. CDR1 and CDR2 are read off the germline V gene (reference sequence) as LNHDA and SQIVND. V lost 8 bases and J lost 2 bases; the stretch between them is 10 bases long. Including cysteine and phenylalanine, the CDR3 has 12 amino acids. Just the 36-base CDR3 DNA is kept, in frame starting at base 1.

In the paper's terms, the treatment or condition label means: allogeneic hematopoietic cell transplantation with graft depleted of TCRalphabeta T cells and CD19 B cells. Transplant recipients were children who received TCRalphabeta/CD19-depleted allogeneic hematopoietic cell grafts. This clonotype was detected many times. Its antigen target is currently unknown. Per-base quality was not reported, and no clone a single base away is much larger than it. The sequenced sample was PBMCs, mostly from graft donor cells, obtained 360 days after TCRalphabeta/CD19-depleted stem cell transplant. The receptor's source is a male patient younger than 18 who had a stem cell transplant for acute myeloid leukemia, so the T cells may come from the graft donor. This chain is built from TRBV19 and TRBJ2-7; a tentative D call is TRBD2 (6 bases match). The CDR3 protein is CASAGGPYEQYF. In nucleotide form, the sequence is TGTGCCAGTGCAGGAGGGCCCTACGAGCAGTACTTC. The reference TRBV19 and TRBJ2-7 proteins fill in what lies around the CDR3, so the full variable domain reads DGGITQSPKYLFRKEGQNVTLSCEQNLNHDAMYWYRQDPGQGLRLIYYSQIVNDFQKGDIAEGYSVSREKKESFPLTVTSAQKNPTAFYLCASAGGPYEQYFGPGTRLTVT.